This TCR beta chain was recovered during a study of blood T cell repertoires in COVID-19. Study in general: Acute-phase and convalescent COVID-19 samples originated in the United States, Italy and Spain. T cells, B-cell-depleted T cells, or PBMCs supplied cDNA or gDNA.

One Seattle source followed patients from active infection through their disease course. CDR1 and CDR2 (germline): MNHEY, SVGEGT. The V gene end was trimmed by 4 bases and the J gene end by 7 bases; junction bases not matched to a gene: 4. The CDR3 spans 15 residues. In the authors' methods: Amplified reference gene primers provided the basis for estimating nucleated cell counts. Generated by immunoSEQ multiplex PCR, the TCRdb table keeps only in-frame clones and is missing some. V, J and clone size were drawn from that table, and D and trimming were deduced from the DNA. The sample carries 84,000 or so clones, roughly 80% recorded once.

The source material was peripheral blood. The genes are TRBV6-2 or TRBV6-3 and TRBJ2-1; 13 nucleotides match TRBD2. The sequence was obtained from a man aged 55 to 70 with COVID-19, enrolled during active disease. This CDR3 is CASSSGLAGSNEQFF. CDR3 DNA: TGTGCCAGCAGTTCGGGACTAGCGGGGAGTAATGAGCAGTTCTTC.